This is a list of T cell receptor beta chains from one sample in a study of T cells in Graves' hyperthyroidism and ophthalmopathy. TCRdb reprocessed the multiplex PCR reads via MiXCR and lists one record per CDR3 protein. The sample has some 510,000 distinct CDR3 sequences; about a fifth are singletons. The source material was blood. The receptors come from a man aged 18 to 35 with Graves' hyperthyroidism. CDR3s include the opening cysteine and the closing phenylalanine or tryptophan. D genes are given only for firm matches. Only some rows state a clone size, as once, few, many or a class for expanded clones.

V,size,D,J,DNA,CDR3
TRBV12-3/TRBV12-4,.,.,TRBJ2-7,TGTGCCAGCAGTTTTAGGTCAGCGTTCTCCTACGAGCAGTACTTC,CASSFRSAFSYEQYF
TRBV12-3/TRBV12-4,.,TRBD1,TRBJ1-2,TGTGCCAGCAGTTCCTACCTGACAGGGAACTATGGCTACACCTTC,CASSSYLTGNYGYTF
TRBV19,many,.,TRBJ1-1,TGTGCCAGTAATTCGCCCCTGAACACTGAAGCTTTCTTT,CASNSPLNTEAFF
TRBV30,few,.,TRBJ1-3,TGTGCCTGGACTAGAAAAGACACCATATATTTT,CAWTRKDTIYF
TRBV28,.,.,TRBJ1-6,TGTGCCAGCGGGACACTACTGAATTCACCCCTCCACTTT,CASGTLLNSPLHF
TRBV12-3/TRBV12-4,few,.,TRBJ1-1,TGTGCCAGCAGTCGCCGGGGCGGTAACACTGAAGCTTTCTTT,CASSRRGGNTEAFF
TRBV19,.,.,TRBJ1-5,TGTGCGTCAGGGGCAGCCCCTTTCGTCAATCAGCCCCAGCATTTT,CASGAAPFVNQPQHF
TRBV6-2/TRBV6-3,few,.,TRBJ1-5,TGTGCCAGCAGTTACTCTTTTTGGGGGAGGTTGAGCAATCAGCCCCAGCATTTT,CASSYSFWGRLSNQPQHF
TRBV6-5,many,TRBD1,TRBJ1-1,TGTGCCAGCAGTTACAGGGGGCTCGGGGGGACTGAAGCTTTCTTT,CASSYRGLGGTEAFF
TRBV6-5,few,.,TRBJ1-1,TGTGCCAGCAGCTACGGACCACAAGCTTTCTTT,CASSYGPQAFF
TRBV7-9,many,TRBD1,TRBJ2-7,TGTGCCAGCAGCTTAGGAGCGACAGGGGCCTACGAGCAGTACTTC,CASSLGATGAYEQYF
TRBV20-1,many,.,TRBJ1-2,TGCAGTGCTAGCGGAGGCGGTAACTATGGCTACACCTTC,CSASGGGNYGYTF
TRBV12-3/TRBV12-4,many,.,TRBJ1-1,TGTGCCAGCAGCCAAAAAGGGAACACTGAAGCTTTCTTT,CASSQKGNTEAFF
TRBV9,few,.,TRBJ1-1,TGTGCCAGCAGCGTAGAGATAGGACCGGACCCTGAAGCTTTCTTT,CASSVEIGPDPEAFF
TRBV27,many,.,TRBJ2-2,TGTGCCAGCAGTCCCCGGCCCGGGGAGCTGTTTTTT,CASSPRPGELFF
TRBV6-2/TRBV6-3,many,.,TRBJ1-5,TGTGCCAGCAGATTCGGACTTACAAATTATCAGCCCCAGCATTTT,CASRFGLTNYQPQHF
TRBV28,once,TRBD1,TRBJ2-7,TGTGCCAGCAGTTCCCGGGGGACAGGGGGAGAGCAGTACTTC,CASSSRGTGGEQYF
TRBV7-8,many,TRBD1,TRBJ1-5,TGTGCCAGCGGGACAGGGGATACTCAGCCCCAGCATTTT,CASGTGDTQPQHF
TRBV5-1,many,.,TRBJ2-7,TGCGCCAGCAGCTTGAGCCAGGGAGTCAGCGAGCAGTACTTC,CASSLSQGVSEQYF
TRBV2,.,.,TRBJ2-5,TGTGCCAGCAGTCGGCCGCCCCCGGGGACCCAGTACTTC,CASSRPPPGTQYF
TRBV20-1,many,.,TRBJ1-5,TGCAGTGCTAGTGGGGGAAGCGATCAGCCCCAGCATTTT,CSASGGSDQPQHF
TRBV25-1,.,.,TRBJ1-5,TGTGCCAGCAGTAGGCAGGGGAGAGAGCCCCAGCATTTT,CASSRQGREPQHF
TRBV6-5,many,TRBD1,TRBJ1-5,TGTGCCAGCATTAGACAGGGTAGGAACCAGCCCCAGCATTTT,CASIRQGRNQPQHF
TRBV27,many,TRBD2,TRBJ2-7,TGTGCCAGCAGTTCTACACTAGCGGGGGGTTCGCAGTACTTC,CASSSTLAGGSQYF
TRBV11-2,many,TRBD1,TRBJ2-5,TGTGCCAGCAGCACCGGACAGGGGAGGTTGGAGACCCAGTACTTC,CASSTGQGRLETQYF
TRBV20-1,.,.,TRBJ2-5,TGCAGTGCTAGGCTTGGACAGCCCTCGGGGTCCGTGCGCCAGTACTTC,CSARLGQPSGSVRQYF
TRBV10-3,many,.,TRBJ1-3,TGTGCCATCAGTGGGACAAGCGGAAACACCATATATTTT,CAISGTSGNTIYF
TRBV6-1,many,TRBD1,TRBJ1-3,TGTGCCACCACAAGGGAGGGGGCAAGTGGAAACACCATATATTTT,CATTREGASGNTIYF
TRBV7-3,.,TRBD1,TRBJ2-5,TGTGCCAGCAGCCCGACAGGGGGACATGAGACCCAGTACTTC,CASSPTGGHETQYF
TRBV20-1,many,.,TRBJ1-1,TGCAGTGCTTTCCCTAGTGGAGGGGGTAAAGCTGAAGCTTTCTTT,CSAFPSGGGKAEAFF
TRBV7-8,.,TRBD2,TRBJ2-7,TGTGCCAGCAGCTCCCTACAGCGGGGGGGCCCCTACGAGCAGTACTTC,CASSSLQRGGPYEQYF
TRBV12-5,many,.,TRBJ2-7,TGTGCTAGTGGTCCCAACGCGTACGAGCAGTACTTC,CASGPNAYEQYF
TRBV12-5,many,TRBD1,TRBJ1-5,TGTGCTAGTGGTCGGACAGGCGATTATAGCAATCAGCCCCAGCATTTT,CASGRTGDYSNQPQHF
TRBV27,.,.,TRBJ2-2,TGTGCCAGCGGCCCGAGGGCCGGGGAGCTGTTTTTT,CASGPRAGELFF
TRBV28,many,.,TRBJ2-5,TGTGCCAGCAGTTACCGAGGGGCCCAGTACTTC,CASSYRGAQYF
TRBV7-9,.,.,TRBJ2-7,TGTGCCAGCAGCCCCCAGGGAGTAAGCTCCTACGAGCAGTACTTC,CASSPQGVSSYEQYF
TRBV18,.,.,TRBJ2-7,TGTGCCAGCTCACCACGCAGTCCCTCCTACGAGCAGTACTTC,CASSPRSPSYEQYF
TRBV12-3/TRBV12-4,.,.,TRBJ2-7,TGTGCCAGCAGTGATCCTTCTCGGTTTACCTACGAGCAGTACTTC,CASSDPSRFTYEQYF
TRBV6-1,many,.,TRBJ2-6,TGTGCCAGCGCCAACCGGATACCTGGGGCCAACGTCCTGACTTTC,CASANRIPGANVLTF
TRBV28,many,TRBD1,TRBJ2-7,TGTGCCAGCAGTCCCGGAAGACAGGGGGTAATCTACGAGCAGTACTTC,CASSPGRQGVIYEQYF
TRBV5-1,.,TRBD1,TRBJ2-4,TGCGCCAGCAGCCCCGGTTTGGGACAGCAAAACATTCAGTACTTC,CASSPGLGQQNIQYF
TRBV12-3/TRBV12-4,.,.,TRBJ2-4,TGTGCCAGCAGTTTGGGGCCCCTGGGGGAAGGAACCAAAAACATTCAGTACTTC,CASSLGPLGEGTKNIQYF
TRBV20-1,many,.,TRBJ1-2,TGCAGTGCTAGAGGGGGTGCCCGGGCTAACTATGGCTACACCTTC,CSARGGARANYGYTF
TRBV19,few,TRBD1,TRBJ1-3,TGTGCCAGTACCCCGGACAGGGTCTTCGGAAACACCATATATTTT,CASTPDRVFGNTIYF
TRBV6-1,many,TRBD1,TRBJ1-3,TGTGCCAGCAGGGCAATAGGGGGCGCGGGAGGAAACACCATATATTTT,CASRAIGGAGGNTIYF
TRBV20-1,many,.,TRBJ2-7,TGCAGTGCGAGAGAGTGGGGTAGGACCTACGAGCAGTACTTC,CSAREWGRTYEQYF
TRBV4-1,few,.,TRBJ2-2,TGCGCCAGCTCGAGGGGTGCCCTTAACACCGGGGAGCTGTTTTTT,CASSRGALNTGELFF
TRBV7-8,many,.,TRBJ1-1,TGTGCCAGCAGCTTAAGGGCTTCTGAAGCTTTCTTT,CASSLRASEAFF
TRBV4-1,.,.,TRBJ2-5,TGCGCCAGCAGCCAAGGAAACAGACAAGAGACCCAGTACTTC,CASSQGNRQETQYF
TRBV2,many,TRBD1,TRBJ1-1,TGTGCCAGTAGGACAGGGATAACTGAAGCTTTCTTT,CASRTGITEAFF